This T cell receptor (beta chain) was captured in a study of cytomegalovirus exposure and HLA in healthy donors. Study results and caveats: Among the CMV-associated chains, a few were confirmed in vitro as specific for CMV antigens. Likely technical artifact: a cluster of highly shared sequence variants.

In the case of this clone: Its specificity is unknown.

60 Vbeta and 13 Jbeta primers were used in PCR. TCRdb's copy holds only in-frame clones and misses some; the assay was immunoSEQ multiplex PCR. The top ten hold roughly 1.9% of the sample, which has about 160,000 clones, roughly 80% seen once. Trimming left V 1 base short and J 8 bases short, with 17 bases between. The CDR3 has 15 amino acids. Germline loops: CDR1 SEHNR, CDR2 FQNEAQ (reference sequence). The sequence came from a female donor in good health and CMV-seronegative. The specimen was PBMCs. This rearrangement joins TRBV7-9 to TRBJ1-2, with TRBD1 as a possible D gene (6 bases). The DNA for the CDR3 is TGTGCCAGCAGCTTAGGAGGGGACAAGTCGGTGGGCTACACCTTC. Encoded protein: CASSLGGDKSVGYTF.